This T cell receptor beta chain stems from a study of T cells expressing NK-cell markers. TCRdb reprocessed the 5' RACE reads and reports one entry per CDR3 protein, with no DNA. Here the sample table reports some 450,000 distinct CDR3 sequences. This CDR3 has 15 residues. Germline CDR1 reads SEHNR; CDR2 reads FQNEAQ (reference sequence). Sequencing was done on a sample of blood T cells: a sorted CD56 or NKG2C T cell subset, CD4+ or CD8+ T cells, or bulk PBMC T cells (not recorded which). V gene TRBV7-9 combines with J gene TRBJ2-1; TCRdb calls TRBD1, which cannot be checked without DNA. The receptor was derived from a woman between 18 and 69 years old in good health. CDR3 sequence: CASSSRQGADNEQFF. Full variable domain (rest looked up from reference TRBV7-9 and TRBJ2-1): DTGVSQNPRHKITKRGQNVTFRCDPISEHNRLYWYRQTLGQGPEFLTYFQNEAQLEKSRLLSDRFSAERPKGSFSTLEIQRTEQGDSAMYLCASSSRQGADNEQFFGPGTRLTVL.